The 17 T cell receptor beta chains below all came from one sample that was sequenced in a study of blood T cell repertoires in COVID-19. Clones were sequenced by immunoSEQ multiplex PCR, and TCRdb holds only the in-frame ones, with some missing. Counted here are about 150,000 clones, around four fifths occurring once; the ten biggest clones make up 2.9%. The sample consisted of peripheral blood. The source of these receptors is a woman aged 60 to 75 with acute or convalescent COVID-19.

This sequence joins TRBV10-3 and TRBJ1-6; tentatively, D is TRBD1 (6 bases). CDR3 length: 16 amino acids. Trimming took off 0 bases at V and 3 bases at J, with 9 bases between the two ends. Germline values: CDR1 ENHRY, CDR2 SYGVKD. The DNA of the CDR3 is TGTGCCATCAGTGAGTCGAAGGGGGTCTATAATTCACCCCTCCACTTT. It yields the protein CAISESKGVYNSPLHF.

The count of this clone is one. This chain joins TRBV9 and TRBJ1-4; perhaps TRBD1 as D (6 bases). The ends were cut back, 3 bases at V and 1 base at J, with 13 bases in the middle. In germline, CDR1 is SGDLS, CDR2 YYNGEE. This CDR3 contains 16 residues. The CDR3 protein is CASSAQGWRTNEKLFF. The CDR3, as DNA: TGTGCCAGCAGCGCACAGGGATGGAGAACTAATGAAAAACTGTTTTTT.

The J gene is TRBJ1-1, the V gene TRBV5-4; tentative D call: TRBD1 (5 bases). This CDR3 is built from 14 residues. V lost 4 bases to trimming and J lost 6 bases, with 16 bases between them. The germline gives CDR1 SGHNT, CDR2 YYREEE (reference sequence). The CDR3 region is CASSPKGPRAEAFF. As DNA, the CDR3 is TGTGCCAGCAGCCCTAAGGGCCCCAGGGCTGAAGCTTTCTTT.

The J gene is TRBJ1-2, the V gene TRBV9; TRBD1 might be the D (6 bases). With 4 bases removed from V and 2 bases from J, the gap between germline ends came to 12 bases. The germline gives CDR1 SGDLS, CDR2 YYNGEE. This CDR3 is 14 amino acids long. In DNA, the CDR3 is TGTGCCAGCAGCTTGGGGGCAGGGAACTATGGCTACACCTTC. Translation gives CASSLGAGNYGYTF.

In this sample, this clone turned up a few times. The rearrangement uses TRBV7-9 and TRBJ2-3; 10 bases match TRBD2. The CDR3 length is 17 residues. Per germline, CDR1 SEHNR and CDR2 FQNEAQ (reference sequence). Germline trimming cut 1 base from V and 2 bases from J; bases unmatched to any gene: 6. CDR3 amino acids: CASSLGLAGAVTDTQYF. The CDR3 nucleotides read TGTGCCAGCAGCTTAGGGCTAGCGGGGGCCGTCACAGATACGCAGTATTTT.

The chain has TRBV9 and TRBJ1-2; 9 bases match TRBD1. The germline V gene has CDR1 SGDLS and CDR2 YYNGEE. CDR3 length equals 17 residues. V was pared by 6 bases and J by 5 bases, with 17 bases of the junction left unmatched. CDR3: CASNPGEVGTGRYGYTF. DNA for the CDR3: TGTGCCAGCAACCCCGGGGAGGTCGGGACAGGGAGATATGGCTACACCTTC.

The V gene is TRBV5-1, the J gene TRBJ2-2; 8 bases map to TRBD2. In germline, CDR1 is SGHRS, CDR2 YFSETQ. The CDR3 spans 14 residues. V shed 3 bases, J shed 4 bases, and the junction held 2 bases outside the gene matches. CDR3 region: CASSSRGGTGELFF. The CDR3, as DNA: TGCGCCAGCAGCTCCCGGGGGGGCACCGGGGAGCTGTTTTTT.

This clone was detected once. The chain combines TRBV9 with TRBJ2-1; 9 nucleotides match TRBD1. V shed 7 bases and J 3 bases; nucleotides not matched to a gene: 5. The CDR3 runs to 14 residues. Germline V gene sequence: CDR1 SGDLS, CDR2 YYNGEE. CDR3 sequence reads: CASRPGQGYNEQFF. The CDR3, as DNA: TGTGCCAGCCGCCCGGGACAGGGCTACAATGAGCAGTTCTTC.

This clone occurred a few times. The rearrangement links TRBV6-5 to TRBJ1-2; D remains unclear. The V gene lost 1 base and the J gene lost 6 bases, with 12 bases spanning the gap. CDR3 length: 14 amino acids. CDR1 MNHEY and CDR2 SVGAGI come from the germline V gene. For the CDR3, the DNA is TGTGCCAGCAGTTACTTATCGGCGGAGGATGGCTACACCTTC. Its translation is CASSYLSAEDGYTF.

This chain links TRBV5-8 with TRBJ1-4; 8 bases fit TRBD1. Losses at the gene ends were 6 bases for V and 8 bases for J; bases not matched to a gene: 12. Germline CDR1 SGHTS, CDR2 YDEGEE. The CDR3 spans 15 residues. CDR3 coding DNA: TGTGCCAGCATGGTAGAAGGACAGGGTGTAGAAAAACTGTTTTTT. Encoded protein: CASMVEGQGVEKLFF. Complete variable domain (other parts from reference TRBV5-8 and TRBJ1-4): EAGVTQSPTHLIKTRGQQATLRCSPISGHTSVYWYQQALGLGLQFLLWYDEGEERNRGNFPPRFSGRQFPNYSSELNVNALELEDSALYLCASMVEGQGVEKLFFGSGTQLSVL.

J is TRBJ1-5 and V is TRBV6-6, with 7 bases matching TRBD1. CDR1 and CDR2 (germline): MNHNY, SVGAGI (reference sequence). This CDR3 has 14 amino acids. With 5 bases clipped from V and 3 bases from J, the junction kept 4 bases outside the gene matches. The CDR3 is CASSLDRDNQPQHF. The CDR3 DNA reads TGTGCCAGCAGTCTCGACAGGGACAATCAGCCCCAGCATTTT.

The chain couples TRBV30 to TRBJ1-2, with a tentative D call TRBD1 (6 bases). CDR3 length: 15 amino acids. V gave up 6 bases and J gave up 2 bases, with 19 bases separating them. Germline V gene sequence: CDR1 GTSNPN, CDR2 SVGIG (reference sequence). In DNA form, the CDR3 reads TGTGCCTGCATCCGGGACATAGGAGGAAACTATGGCTACACCTTC. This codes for CACIRDIGGNYGYTF.

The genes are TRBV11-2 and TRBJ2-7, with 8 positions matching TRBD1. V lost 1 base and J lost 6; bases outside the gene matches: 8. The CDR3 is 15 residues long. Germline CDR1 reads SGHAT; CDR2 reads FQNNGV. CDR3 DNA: TGTGCCAGCAGCTTAGTGGGACAGGCAAGGTCCGAGCAGTACTTC. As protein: CASSLVGQARSEQYF.

The CDR3 nucleotides read TGTGCCAGCTCACCCAATAAGGCAGGGAACTCTGGAAACACCATATATTTT. Its translation is CASSPNKAGNSGNTIYF. The V call is TRBV18, the J call TRBJ1-3; tentative D call: TRBD1 (5 bases). The CDR3 totals 17 residues. The V gene's germline CDR1 is KGHSH and CDR2 LQKENI. Trimming removed 3 bases from V and 0 bases from J, with 15 bases in between.

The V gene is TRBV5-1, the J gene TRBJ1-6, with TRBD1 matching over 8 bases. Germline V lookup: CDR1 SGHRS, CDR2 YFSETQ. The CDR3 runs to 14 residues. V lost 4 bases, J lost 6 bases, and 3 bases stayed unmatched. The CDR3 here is CASSTDRANSPLHF. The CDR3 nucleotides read TGCGCCAGCAGCACGGACAGGGCTAATTCACCCCTCCACTTT.

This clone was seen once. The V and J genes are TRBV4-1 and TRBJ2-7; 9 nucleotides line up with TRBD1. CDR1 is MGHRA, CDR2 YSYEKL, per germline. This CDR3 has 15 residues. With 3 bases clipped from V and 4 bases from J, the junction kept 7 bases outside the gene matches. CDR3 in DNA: TGCGCCAGCAGCCAGGCCGGGACAGGGCGTTACGAGCAGTACTTC. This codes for CASSQAGTGRYEQYF.

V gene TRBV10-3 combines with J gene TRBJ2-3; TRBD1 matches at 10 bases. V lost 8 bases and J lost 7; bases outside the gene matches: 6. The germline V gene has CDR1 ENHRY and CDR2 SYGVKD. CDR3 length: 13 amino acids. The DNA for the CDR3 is TGTGCCATCGGGGGACAGGGGAGAAATACGCAGTATTTT. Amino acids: CAIGGQGRNTQYF.